These 32 T cell receptor beta chains were sequenced from one sample in a study of CD8 T cells in Susac syndrome. When the RNA was reverse transcribed, random hexamers were used with an input of about 0.5 to 1 ug. Using its own MiXCR run on the immunoSEQ multiplex PCR reads, TCRdb lists one record per CDR3 protein. The data contain roughly 400,000 distinct CDR3 sequences, around 85% of them singletons. The sample was CD8+ T cells from PBMCs. The receptors were sampled from a human donor with multiple sclerosis.

This chain links TRBV4-1 with TRBJ1-3; no clear D. Trimming removed 0 bases at V and 4 bases at J, with 13 bases between. CDR1 and CDR2 from the germline V gene are MGHRA and YSYEKL. This CDR3 region has 16 residues. The CDR3 DNA sequence: TGCGCCAGCAGCCAAGAGTTCTGGGGAGCAGGAAACACCATATATTTT. Protein: CASSQEFWGAGNTIYF.

CDR3 DNA: TGTGCCAGCAGTTTATACCGCACAGATACGCAGTATTTT. Its protein product is CASSLYRTDTQYF. The gene calls are TRBV27 and TRBJ2-3; D gene ambiguous. Trimming removed 1 base at V and 1 base at J, with 3 bases between. Germline values: CDR1 MNHEY, CDR2 SMNVEV (reference sequence). The CDR3 sequence is 13 residues long.

This clonotype was counted once. The chain combines TRBV5-5 with TRBJ2-6, with a weak D call TRBD1 (5 bases). The germline V and J ends were trimmed by 3 bases and 0 bases, with 22 bases remaining between them. This CDR3 region has 20 residues. The germline gives CDR1 SGHKS, CDR2 YYEKEE (reference sequence). CDR3 in amino acids: CASSSVGPTNLISGANVLTF. The CDR3 nucleotides read TGTGCCAGCAGCTCCGTGGGGCCGACCAACTTAATCTCTGGGGCCAACGTCCTGACTTTC.

The V call is TRBV27, the J call TRBJ2-7; the D call may be TRBD1 or TRBD2 (5 bases each). The CDR3 extends over 15 amino acids. Per the germline V gene, CDR1 is MNHEY and CDR2 is SMNVEV (reference sequence). Trimming stripped 1 base from V and 0 bases from J, with 10 bases between. This CDR3 reads CASSLYQGPSYEQYF. CDR3 sequence (DNA): TGTGCCAGCAGTTTATACCAGGGACCCTCCTACGAGCAGTACTTC.

The V and J genes are TRBV10-3 and TRBJ2-3; the D gene is possibly TRBD2 (6 bases). Per germline, CDR1 ENHRY and CDR2 SYGVKD. The CDR3 is 15 amino acids. The germline V and J ends were trimmed by 7 bases and 2 bases, with 16 bases remaining between them. DNA for the CDR3: TGTGCCATCATGCTGACTAGTGGGGCCACAGATACGCAGTATTTT. Protein product: CAIMLTSGATDTQYF.

This clonotype has a single count. J is TRBJ2-1 and V is TRBV14; TRBD2 aligns across 8 bases. Trimming cost V 4 bases and J 2 bases; bases outside gene matches: 7. From germline, CDR1 is SGHDN and CDR2 FVKESK. CDR3 length: 16 residues. CDR3: CASSLIAGRPYNEQFF. The CDR3 coding sequence is TGTGCCAGCAGCCTTATAGCGGGAAGACCCTACAATGAGCAGTTCTTC.

V usage is TRBV3-1 and J usage is TRBJ2-6, with TRBD2 identical over 9 bases. CDR3 size: 18 residues. The trim removed 2 bases at V and 4 bases at J, leaving 9 bases unmatched. The germline V gene encodes CDR1 LGHDT and CDR2 YNNKEL (reference sequence). The CDR3 DNA follows: TGTGCCAGCAGCCAAATCGGCGGGGGGGCTGCCGGGGCCAACGTCCTGACTTTC. This sequence encodes CASSQIGGGAAGANVLTF.

This rearrangement joins TRBV30 to TRBJ2-5; TRBD1 matches 10 bases. The trim removed 1 base at V and 5 bases at J, leaving 4 bases unmatched. The CDR3 sequence is 14 residues long. CDR1 is GTSNPN, CDR2 SVGIG, per germline (reference sequence). CDR3 coding DNA: TGTGCCTGGAGTGGGGGACAGGGGCTGGAGACCCAGTACTTC. Its protein is CAWSGGQGLETQYF.

This sequence joins TRBV20-1 and TRBJ1-2; D is unclear. Looked up from germline, CDR1 is DFQATT and CDR2 is SNEGSKA (reference sequence). V lost 0 bases and J 5 bases, leaving 4 bases between the germline ends. The CDR3 extends over 11 amino acids. The CDR3 nucleotides are TGCAGTGCTAGAGATGTATATGGCTACACCTTC. This codes for CSARDVYGYTF.

This chain's CDR3 is CSVTENTEAFF. As DNA, the CDR3 is TGCAGCGTAACAGAAAACACTGAAGCTTTCTTT. The rearrangement links TRBV29-1 to TRBJ1-1, with D unresolved. The germline V gene has CDR1 SQVTM and CDR2 ANQGSEA. The CDR3 consists of 11 residues. V lost 6 bases, J lost 2 bases, and 7 bases lay in between.

The genes are TRBV12-3 or TRBV12-4 and TRBJ2-2, with 11 bases identical to TRBD2. V lost 5 bases, J lost 5 bases, and 7 bases stayed unmatched. This CDR3 has 16 residues. The CDR3 coding sequence is TGTGCCAGCAGTGACCTAGCGGGGGGTACAACCGGGGAGCTGTTTTTT. Translated, it gives CASSDLAGGTTGELFF.

The rearrangement joins TRBV16 to TRBJ1-4; D might be TRBD1 (6 bases). Germline CDR1 is KGHSY and CDR2 is FQNENV. This CDR3 contains 17 residues. Trimming took 0 bases from V and 8 from J, leaving 19 bases between them. In DNA form, the CDR3 reads TGTGCCAGCAGCCAATCGGGATGGGGGGGGCGCGGAGAAAAACTGTTTTTT. Its translation: CASSQSGWGGRGEKLFF.

This clonotype was detected only once. This CDR3 is missing its conserved last phenylalanine or tryptophan, likely due to a read error. The chain recombines TRBV2 with TRBJ2-1; D is ambiguous. Germline CDR1 reads SNHLY; CDR2 reads FYNNEI. Trimming shortened V by 3 bases and J by 8 bases, and 2 bases separated the two germline ends. The CDR3 consists of 10 residues. The CDR3 DNA is TGTGCCAGCAGTGATTATGAGCAGTTCCTC. It is translated as CASSDYEQFL.

This clonotype was counted a single time. The chain uses TRBV20-1 and TRBJ1-5, with D unresolved. This CDR3 contains 14 residues. Germline CDR1 and CDR2: DFQATT and SNEGSKA (reference sequence). V was clipped by 2 bases and J by 1 base, with 9 bases between them. In nucleotides, the CDR3 is TGCAGTGCTAGATATCGGGGAAGCAATCAGCCCCAGCATTTT. It specifies CSARYRGSNQPQHF.

This chain links TRBV27 with TRBJ1-1; D not resolved. Germline V gene data show CDR1 as MNHEY and CDR2 as SMNVEV (reference sequence). The CDR3 consists of 15 residues. Trimming pared 0 bases from V and 0 bases from J, leaving 8 bases between. The CDR3 is CASSLSGPMNTEAFF. CDR3 sequence (DNA): TGTGCCAGCAGTTTATCTGGGCCTATGAACACTGAAGCTTTCTTT.

The chain employs TRBV9 and TRBJ1-1; no definite D call. The V end was cut by 0 bases, the J end by 4 bases, with 10 bases between. This CDR3 is 14 amino acids long. Germline V gene data show CDR1 as SGDLS and CDR2 as YYNGEE. The CDR3 region is CASSVEGIGTEAFF. In DNA, the CDR3 is TGTGCCAGCAGCGTAGAAGGAATCGGCACTGAAGCTTTCTTT. Based on the CDR3 plus reference TRBV9 and TRBJ1-1, the full variable domain is DSGVTQTPKHLITATGQRVTLRCSPRSGDLSVYWYQQSLDQGLQFLIQYYNGEERAKGNILERFSAQQFPDLHSELNLSSLELGDSALYFCASSVEGIGTEAFFGQGTRLTVV.

This clonotype was detected only once. J is TRBJ2-2 and V is TRBV13; TRBD2 matches 13 bases. This CDR3 region has 17 residues. Germline-derived CDR1 and CDR2 are PRHDT and FYEKMQ (reference sequence). V trimming: 5 bases; J trimming: 5 bases; junction bases outside the gene matches: 8. The CDR3 here is CASSLSPLAGGTGELFF. As DNA, the CDR3 is TGTGCCAGCAGCCTCTCCCCACTAGCGGGGGGGACCGGGGAGCTGTTTTTT.

V gene TRBV7-6 combines with J gene TRBJ2-5; D is undetermined. Germline V gene data show CDR1 as SGHVS and CDR2 as FNYEAQ. This CDR3 spans 11 amino acids. The V end was cut by 5 bases, the J end by 4 bases, with 5 bases between. In DNA, the CDR3 is TGTGCCAGCAGCGAAACAGAGACCCAGTACTTC. It encodes CASSETETQYF.

The rearrangement links TRBV20-1 to TRBJ2-2, with 7 bases that match TRBD2. The germline gives CDR1 DFQATT, CDR2 SNEGSKA (reference sequence). The V segment lost 6 bases and the J segment 6 bases; nucleotides outside the gene matches: 4. The CDR3 spans 12 residues. The CDR3 DNA reads as TGCAGTGCCCCGGGAGGTTCCGGGGAGCTGTTTTTT. This sequence encodes CSAPGGSGELFF.

This chain joins TRBV29-1 and TRBJ2-1; perhaps TRBD2 as D (6 bases). V was cut by 6 bases and J by 0 bases, with 12 bases left in between. Germline V CDR1 and CDR2: SQVTM, ANQGSEA. This CDR3 is 14 amino acids long. CDR3 loop: CSVTWRDSYNEQFF. The CDR3 nucleotides read TGCAGCGTCACATGGCGGGACTCCTACAATGAGCAGTTCTTC.

There are a few counts of this clonotype. The gene calls are TRBV7-9 and TRBJ2-5; 12 bases match TRBD2. V lost 2 bases and J lost 5; bases outside the gene matches: 3. Germline V gene sequence: CDR1 SEHNR, CDR2 FQNEAQ (reference sequence). This CDR3 contains 15 residues. DNA of the CDR3: TGTGCCAGCAGCTTACGGACTAGCGGGGAGGAGACCCAGTACTTC. Its protein is CASSLRTSGEETQYF.

J is TRBJ2-3 and V is TRBV6-4; 13 bases fit TRBD2. The CDR3 sequence is 16 residues long. With V trimmed by 6 bases and J by 4 bases, 7 bases remained unmatched. Germline CDR1 reads MRHNA; CDR2 reads SNTAGT. This CDR3 is CASSATGLAGADTQYF. CDR3 nucleotides: TGTGCCAGCAGCGCAACAGGACTAGCGGGGGCAGATACGCAGTATTTT.

The chain's CDR3 is CSARDLEGVSISEQFF. The CDR3 nucleotides are TGCAGTGCTAGAGATCTGGAAGGGGTTTCGATTTCTGAGCAGTTCTTC. This rearrangement joins TRBV20-1 to TRBJ2-1; the D gene is possibly TRBD1 (5 bases). The germline V gene encodes CDR1 DFQATT and CDR2 SNEGSKA (reference sequence). The V end lost 0 bases, the J end lost 9 bases, and 21 bases lay between the germline ends. The CDR3 has 16 residues.

This chain links TRBV2 with TRBJ2-7; TRBD1 is a possible D gene (5 bases). Trimming shortened V by 6 bases and J by 1 base, and 19 bases separated the two germline ends. There are 16 residues in the CDR3. Germline CDR1 and CDR2: SNHLY and FYNNEI. CDR3 residues: CASSESRGQLSYEQYF. CDR3 in DNA: TGTGCCAGCAGCGAGTCTAGGGGTCAGCTATCCTACGAGCAGTACTTC.

The V call is TRBV7-9, the J call TRBJ2-5; D not resolved. CDR3 length: 16 amino acids. V dropped 1 base and J dropped 1 base, with 13 bases sitting between them. Germline V gene sequence: CDR1 SEHNR, CDR2 FQNEAQ (reference sequence). For the CDR3, the DNA is TGTGCCAGCAGCTTAGTGGTTCTGGCCATCCAAGAGACCCAGTACTTC. This translates into CASSLVVLAIQETQYF.

The chain carries TRBV27 and TRBJ1-2, with 8 nucleotides matching TRBD1. The CDR3 has 13 amino acids. Germline V gene sequence: CDR1 MNHEY, CDR2 SMNVEV (reference sequence). V was clipped by 4 bases and J by 3 bases; unmatched bases: 1. CDR3 in amino acids: CASSWGQDYGYTF. The DNA for the CDR3 is TGTGCCAGCAGTTGGGGACAGGACTATGGCTACACCTTC.

The rearrangement links TRBV2 to TRBJ2-7, with D perhaps assigned TRBD1 or TRBD2 (6 bases each). V dropped 6 bases and J dropped 7 bases, with 22 bases sitting between them. The germline gives CDR1 SNHLY, CDR2 FYNNEI. This CDR3 has 15 residues. Written as DNA, the CDR3 is TGTGCCAGCAGCCCGTGGGGGGCAGGAGACCTAGAGCAGTACTTC. Translating gives CASSPWGAGDLEQYF.

The chain combines TRBV6-6 with TRBJ2-3; a weak D match, TRBD2 (5 bases). CDR3 length: 16 amino acids. Germline V gene sequence: CDR1 MNHNY, CDR2 SVGAGI (reference sequence). V dropped 3 bases and J dropped 4 bases, with 17 bases sitting between them. The CDR3 bases are TGTGCCAGCAGTTATGGTGGCGGGCTAGCAGCAGATACGCAGTATTTT. It yields the protein CASSYGGGLAADTQYF.

CDR3 bases: TGTGCCAGCATCCTCCCCTCGAACACTGAAGCTTTCTTT. Amino acids: CASILPSNTEAFF. V gene TRBV6-1 combines with J gene TRBJ1-1; D gene uncertain. Trimming stripped 7 bases from V and 1 base from J, with 10 bases between. CDR1 is MNHNS, CDR2 SASEGT, per germline. CDR3 length equals 13 residues.

The chain's CDR3 is CAWSWSGTEAFF. In DNA, the CDR3 is TGTGCCTGGAGCTGGAGCGGCACTGAAGCTTTCTTT. V is TRBV30 and J is TRBJ1-1, with D unresolved. Germline V CDR1 and CDR2: GTSNPN, SVGIG (reference sequence). Trimming shortened V by 3 bases and J by 4 bases, and 9 bases separated the two germline ends. CDR3 length: 12 residues.

The V gene is TRBV5-1, the J gene TRBJ1-1, with D hard to call. The CDR3 is 13 residues long. Germline-derived CDR1 and CDR2 are SGHRS and YFSETQ. V was pared by 2 bases and J by 7 bases, with 12 bases between. This CDR3 is CASSLEGALEAFF. CDR3 DNA: TGCGCCAGCAGCTTAGAGGGTGCACTTGAAGCTTTCTTT.

This chain links TRBV5-5 with TRBJ2-7, with 9 bases that match TRBD1. V shed 0 bases, J shed 6 bases, and the junction held 7 bases outside the gene matches. The germline V gene has CDR1 SGHKS and CDR2 YYEKEE (reference sequence). The CDR3 is 15 amino acids. The CDR3 bases are TGTGCCAGCAGCTTGGGCAATACAGGGGGCTTCGAGCAGTACTTC. The encoded protein is CASSLGNTGGFEQYF.